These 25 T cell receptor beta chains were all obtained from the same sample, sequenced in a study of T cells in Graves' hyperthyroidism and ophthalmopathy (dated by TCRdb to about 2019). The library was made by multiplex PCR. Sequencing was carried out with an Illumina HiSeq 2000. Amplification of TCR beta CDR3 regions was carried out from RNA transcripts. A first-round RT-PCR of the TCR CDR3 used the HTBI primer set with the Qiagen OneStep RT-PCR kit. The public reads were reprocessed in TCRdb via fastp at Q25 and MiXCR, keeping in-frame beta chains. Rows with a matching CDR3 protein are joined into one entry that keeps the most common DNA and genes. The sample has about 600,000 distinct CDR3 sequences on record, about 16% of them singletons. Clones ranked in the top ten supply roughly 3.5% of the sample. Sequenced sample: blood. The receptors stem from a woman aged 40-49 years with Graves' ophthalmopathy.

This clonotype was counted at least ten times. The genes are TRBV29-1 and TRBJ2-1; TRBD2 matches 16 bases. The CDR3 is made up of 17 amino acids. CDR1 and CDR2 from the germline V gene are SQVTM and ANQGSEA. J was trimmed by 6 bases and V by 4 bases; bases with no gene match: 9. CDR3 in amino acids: CSVGGLAGGRGINEQFF. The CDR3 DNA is TGCAGCGTTGGGGGACTAGCGGGAGGGAGGGGTATCAATGAGCAGTTCTTC.

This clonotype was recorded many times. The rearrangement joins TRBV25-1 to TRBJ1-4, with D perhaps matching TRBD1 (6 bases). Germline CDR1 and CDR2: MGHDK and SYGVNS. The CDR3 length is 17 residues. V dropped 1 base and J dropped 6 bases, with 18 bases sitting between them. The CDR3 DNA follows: TGTGCCAGCAGTGAATCGGGGGGGGCAATGCTCCATGAAAAACTGTTTTTT. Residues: CASSESGGAMLHEKLFF. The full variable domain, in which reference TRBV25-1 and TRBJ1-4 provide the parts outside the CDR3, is EADIYQTPRYLVIGTGKKITLECSQTMGHDKMYWYQQDPGMELHLIHYSYGVNSTEKGDLSSESTVSRIRTEHFPLTLESARPSHTSQYLCASSESGGAMLHEKLFFGSGTQLSVL.

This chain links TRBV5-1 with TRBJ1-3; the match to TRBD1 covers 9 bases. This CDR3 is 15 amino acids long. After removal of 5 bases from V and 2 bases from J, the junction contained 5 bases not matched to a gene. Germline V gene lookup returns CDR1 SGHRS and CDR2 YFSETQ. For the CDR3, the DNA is TGCGCCAGCAGAACCGGGACAGGGACTGGAAACACCATATATTTT. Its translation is CASRTGTGTGNTIYF.

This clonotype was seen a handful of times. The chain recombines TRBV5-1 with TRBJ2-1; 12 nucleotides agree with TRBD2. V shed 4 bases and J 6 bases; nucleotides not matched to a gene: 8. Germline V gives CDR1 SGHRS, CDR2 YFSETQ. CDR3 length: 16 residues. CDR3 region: CASSPPLAGGSNEQFF. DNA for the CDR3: TGCGCCAGCAGCCCTCCCCTAGCGGGGGGGAGCAATGAGCAGTTCTTC.

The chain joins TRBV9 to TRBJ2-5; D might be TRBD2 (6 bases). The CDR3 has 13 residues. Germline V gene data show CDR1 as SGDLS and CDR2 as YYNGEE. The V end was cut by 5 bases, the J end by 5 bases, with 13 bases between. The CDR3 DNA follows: TGTGCCAGCAGGCGGGGTCCAGGCGAGACCCAGTACTTC. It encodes CASRRGPGETQYF.

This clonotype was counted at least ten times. In DNA form, the CDR3 reads TGCAGTGCTAGGGACCCCATCGAGGAGACCCAGTACTTC. Translated: CSARDPIEETQYF. The chain couples TRBV20-1 to TRBJ2-5; D is undetermined. Looked up from germline, CDR1 is DFQATT and CDR2 is SNEGSKA (reference sequence). There are 13 residues in the CDR3. Trimming stripped 3 bases from V and 5 bases from J, with 13 bases between.

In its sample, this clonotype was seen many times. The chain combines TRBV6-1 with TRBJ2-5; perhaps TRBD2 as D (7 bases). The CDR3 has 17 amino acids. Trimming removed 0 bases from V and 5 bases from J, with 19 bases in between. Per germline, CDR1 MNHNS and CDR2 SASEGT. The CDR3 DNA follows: TGTGCCAGCAGTGAAGCACAGGGAGGGGACTTAGGGGAGACCCAGTACTTC. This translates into CASSEAQGGDLGETQYF.

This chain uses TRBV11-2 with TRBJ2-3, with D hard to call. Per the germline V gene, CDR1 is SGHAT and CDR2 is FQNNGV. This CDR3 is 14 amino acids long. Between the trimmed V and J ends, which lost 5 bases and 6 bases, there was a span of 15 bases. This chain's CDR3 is CASSPMVGFDTQYF. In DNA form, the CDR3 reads TGTGCCAGCAGCCCTATGGTGGGATTCGATACGCAGTATTTT. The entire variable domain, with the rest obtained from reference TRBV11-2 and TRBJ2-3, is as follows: EAGVAQSPRYKIIEKRQSVAFWCNPISGHATLYWYQQILGQGPKLLIQFQNNGVVDDSQLPKDRFSAERLKGVDSTLKIQPAKLEDSAVYLCASSPMVGFDTQYFGPGTRLTVL.

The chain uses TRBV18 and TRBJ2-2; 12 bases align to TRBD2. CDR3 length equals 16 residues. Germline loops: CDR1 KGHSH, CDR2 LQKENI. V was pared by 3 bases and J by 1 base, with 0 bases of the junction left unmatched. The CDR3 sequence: CASSPGLAGNTGELFF. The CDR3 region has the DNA TGTGCCAGCTCACCGGGACTAGCGGGGAACACCGGGGAGCTGTTTTTT.

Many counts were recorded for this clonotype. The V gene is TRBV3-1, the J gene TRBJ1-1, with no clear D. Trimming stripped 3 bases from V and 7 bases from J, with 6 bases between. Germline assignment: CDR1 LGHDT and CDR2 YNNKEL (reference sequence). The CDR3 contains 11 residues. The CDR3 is CASSHAYEAFF. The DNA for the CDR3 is TGTGCCAGCAGCCACGCTTATGAAGCTTTCTTT.

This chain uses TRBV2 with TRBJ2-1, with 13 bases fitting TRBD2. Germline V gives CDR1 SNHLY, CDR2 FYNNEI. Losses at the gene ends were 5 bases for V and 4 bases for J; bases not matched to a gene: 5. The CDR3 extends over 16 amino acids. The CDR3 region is CASSYTSGGAYNEQFF. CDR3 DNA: TGTGCCAGCAGTTATACTAGCGGGGGGGCTTACAATGAGCAGTTCTTC.

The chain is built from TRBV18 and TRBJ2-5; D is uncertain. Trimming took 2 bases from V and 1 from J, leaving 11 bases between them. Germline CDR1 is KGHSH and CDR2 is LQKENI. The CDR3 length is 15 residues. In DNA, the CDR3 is TGTGCCAGCTCACCAGGGCGGATCCCCCAAGAGACCCAGTACTTC. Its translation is CASSPGRIPQETQYF.

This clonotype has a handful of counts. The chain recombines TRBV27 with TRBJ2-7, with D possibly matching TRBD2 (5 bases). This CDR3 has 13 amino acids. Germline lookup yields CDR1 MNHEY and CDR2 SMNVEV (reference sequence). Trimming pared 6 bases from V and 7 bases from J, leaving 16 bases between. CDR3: CASSLGSQREQYF. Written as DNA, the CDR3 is TGTGCCAGCAGCTTAGGATCCCAGCGGGAGCAGTACTTC.

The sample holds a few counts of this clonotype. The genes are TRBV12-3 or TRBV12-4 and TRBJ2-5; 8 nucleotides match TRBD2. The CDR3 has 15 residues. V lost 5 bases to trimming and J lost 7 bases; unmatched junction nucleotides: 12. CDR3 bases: TGTGCCAGCAGTCTAAGCGGGAGAGCCCGAGGGACCCAGTACTTC. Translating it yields CASSLSGRARGTQYF.

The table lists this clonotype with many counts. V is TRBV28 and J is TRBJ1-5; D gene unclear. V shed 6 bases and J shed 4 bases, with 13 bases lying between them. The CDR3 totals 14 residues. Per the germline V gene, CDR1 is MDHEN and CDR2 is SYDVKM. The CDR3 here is CASRAGGTNQPQHF. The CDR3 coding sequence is TGTGCCAGCAGGGCGGGAGGTACTAATCAGCCCCAGCATTTT.

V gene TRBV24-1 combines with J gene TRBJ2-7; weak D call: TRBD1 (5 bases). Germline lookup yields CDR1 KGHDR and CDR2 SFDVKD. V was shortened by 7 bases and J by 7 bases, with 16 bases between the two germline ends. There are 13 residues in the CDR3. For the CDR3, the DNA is TGTGCCACCAGCGATCAAGCGACAGAAGAGCAGTACTTC. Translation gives CATSDQATEEQYF.

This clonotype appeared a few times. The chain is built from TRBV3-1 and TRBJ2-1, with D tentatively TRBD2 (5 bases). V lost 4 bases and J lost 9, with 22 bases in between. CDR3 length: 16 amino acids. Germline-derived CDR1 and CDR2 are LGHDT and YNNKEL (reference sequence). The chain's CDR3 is CASSLVGAALQTEQFF. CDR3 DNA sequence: TGTGCCAGCAGCCTCGTGGGAGCGGCACTGCAGACTGAGCAGTTCTTC.

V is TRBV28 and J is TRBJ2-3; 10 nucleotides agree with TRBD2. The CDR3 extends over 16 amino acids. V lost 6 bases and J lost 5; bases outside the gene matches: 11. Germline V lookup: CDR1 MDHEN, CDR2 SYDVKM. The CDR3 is CASSRRLLAGRDTQYF. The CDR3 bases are TGTGCCAGCAGCCGGCGACTACTAGCGGGAAGAGATACGCAGTATTTT.

The CDR3 DNA reads as TGTGCCATCAGTGTTAAGGGGGGCGGGAGTAACGAGCAGTACTTC. This gives the protein CAISVKGGGSNEQYF. V and J are TRBV10-3 and TRBJ2-7; tentative D call: TRBD2 (7 bases). CDR1 is ENHRY, CDR2 SYGVKD, per germline. The ends were cut back, 4 bases at V and 5 bases at J, with 18 bases in the middle. This CDR3 contains 15 residues.

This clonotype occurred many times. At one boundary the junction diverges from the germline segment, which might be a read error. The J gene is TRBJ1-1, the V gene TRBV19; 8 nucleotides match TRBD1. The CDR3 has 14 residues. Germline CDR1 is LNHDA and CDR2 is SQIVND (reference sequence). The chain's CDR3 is CASSTDRGGTEAFF. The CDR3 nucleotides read TGCGCCAGCAGCACCGACAGGGGAGGCACTGAAGCTTTCTTT. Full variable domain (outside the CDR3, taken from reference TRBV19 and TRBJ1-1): DGGITQSPKYLFRKEGQNVTLSCEQNLNHDAMYWYRQDPGQGLRLIYYSQIVNDFQKGDIAEGYSVSREKKESFPLTVTSAQKNPTAFYLCASSTDRGGTEAFFGQGTRLTVV.

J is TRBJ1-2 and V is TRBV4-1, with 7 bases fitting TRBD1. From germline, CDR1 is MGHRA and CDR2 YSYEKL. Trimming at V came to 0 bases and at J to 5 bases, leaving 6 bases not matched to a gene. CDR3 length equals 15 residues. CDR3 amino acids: CASSQDRAGGYGYTF. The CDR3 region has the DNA TGCGCCAGCAGCCAAGATCGGGCAGGGGGGTATGGCTACACCTTC.

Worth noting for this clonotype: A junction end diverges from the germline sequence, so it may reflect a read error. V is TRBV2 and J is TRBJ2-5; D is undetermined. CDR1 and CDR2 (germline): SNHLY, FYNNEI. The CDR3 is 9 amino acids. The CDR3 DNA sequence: TGTGCCAGCCGTGAGACCCAGTACTTC. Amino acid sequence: CASRETQYF.

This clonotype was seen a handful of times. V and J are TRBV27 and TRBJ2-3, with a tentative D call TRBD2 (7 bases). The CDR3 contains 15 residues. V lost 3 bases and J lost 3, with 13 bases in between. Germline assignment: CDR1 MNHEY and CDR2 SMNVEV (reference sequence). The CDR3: CASSFGGQVTDTQYF. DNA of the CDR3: TGTGCCAGCAGTTTCGGGGGGCAGGTGACAGATACGCAGTATTTT.

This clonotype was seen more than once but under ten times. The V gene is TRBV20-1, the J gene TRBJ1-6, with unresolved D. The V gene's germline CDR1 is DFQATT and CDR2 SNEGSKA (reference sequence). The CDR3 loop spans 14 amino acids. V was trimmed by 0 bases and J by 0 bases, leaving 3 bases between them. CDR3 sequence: CSARESSYNSPLHF. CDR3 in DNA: TGCAGTGCTAGAGAGAGCTCCTATAATTCACCCCTCCACTTT.

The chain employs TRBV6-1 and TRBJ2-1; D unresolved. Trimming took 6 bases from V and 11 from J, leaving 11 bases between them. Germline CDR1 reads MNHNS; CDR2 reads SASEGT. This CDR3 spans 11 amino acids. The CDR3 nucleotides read TGTGCCAGCAGCGTAGGCGGCCAGCAGTTCTTC. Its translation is CASSVGGQQFF.